These 8 T cell receptor beta chains were sequenced from one sample in a study of shared clonotypes between healthy human individuals. Generated by immunoSEQ multiplex PCR, the TCRdb table keeps only in-frame clones and is missing some. The table shows about 980,000 clones, with approximately 76% occurring only once. Source material: memory CD4+ T cells sorted from blood. The subset was: CD45RA-negative fraction. The receptor set was obtained from a young man in good health.

This clone was seen a single time. This chain joins TRBV11-3 and TRBJ2-2; 7 bases agree with TRBD2. CDR3 length equals 16 residues. Germline CDR1 SGHNT, CDR2 YENEEA. V lost 1 base and J lost 7; bases outside the gene matches: 9. DNA for the CDR3: TGTGCCAGCAGCTTAGCTGCGGGAGTTAGTGGCGGGGAGCTGTTTTTT. Protein sequence: CASSLAAGVSGGELFF. Variable domain in full (rest from reference TRBV11-3 and TRBJ2-2): EAGVVQSPRYKIIEKKQPVAFWCNPISGHNTLYWYLQNLGQGPELLIRYENEEAVDDSQLPKDRFSAERLKGVDSTLKIQPAELGDSAVYLCASSLAAGVSGGELFFGEGSRLTVL.

V is TRBV27 and J is TRBJ2-7; D gene ambiguous. The germline V gene encodes CDR1 MNHEY and CDR2 SMNVEV (reference sequence). V gave up 4 bases and J gave up 4 bases, with 17 bases separating them. This CDR3 is built from 15 residues. CDR3 amino acids: CASSSARNGRYEQYF. The CDR3 DNA reads TGTGCCAGCAGTTCCGCCAGAAATGGACGGTACGAGCAGTACTTC.

CDR3 bases: TGTGCCAGCAATTCACAGGGTCCCTCTGGAAACACCATATATTTT. Translated: CASNSQGPSGNTIYF. The chain is built from TRBV2 and TRBJ1-3, with D possibly TRBD1 on 6 matching bases. Germline-derived CDR1 and CDR2 are SNHLY and FYNNEI. The CDR3 has 15 amino acids. The V gene lost 7 bases and the J gene lost 0 bases, with 13 bases spanning the gap.

V and J are TRBV5-1 and TRBJ1-6, with 9 nucleotides matching TRBD1. V lost 2 bases, J lost 5 bases, and 5 bases stayed unmatched. This CDR3 has 16 amino acids. CDR1 and CDR2 (germline): SGHRS, YFSETQ. The chain's CDR3 is CASSFTGTGNNSPLHF. CDR3 in DNA: TGCGCCAGCAGCTTCACCGGGACAGGGAATAATTCACCCCTCCACTTT.

CDR3 sequence: CASSLRDTGYEQYF. CDR3 DNA: TGTGCCAGCAGCTTGCGGGACACAGGCTACGAGCAGTACTTC. The J gene is TRBJ2-7, the V gene TRBV5-5, with D tentatively TRBD1 (6 bases). The V end lost 1 base, the J end lost 3 bases, and 11 bases lay between the germline ends. Germline lookup yields CDR1 SGHKS and CDR2 YYEKEE (reference sequence). The CDR3 extends over 14 amino acids. The variable domain in full, with the rest retrieved from reference TRBV5-5 and TRBJ2-7, is DAGVTQSPTHLIKTRGQQVTLRCSPISGHKSVSWYQQVLGQGPQFIFQYYEKEERGRGNFPDRFSARQFPNYSSELNVNALLLGDSALYLCASSLRDTGYEQYFGPGTRLTVT.

On this clone: Other DNA sequences in this sample translate to the same CDR3. The V call is TRBV18, the J call TRBJ1-1, with D uncertain. Germline V lookup: CDR1 KGHSH, CDR2 LQKENI. V lost 2 bases and J 3 bases, leaving 7 bases between the germline ends. The CDR3 has 13 amino acids. Written as DNA, the CDR3 is TGTGCCAGCTCACCAGGGCAGGACACTGAAGCTTTCTTT. Translated: CASSPGQDTEAFF.

This chain connects TRBV5-1 to TRBJ2-5; TRBD2 matches 7 bases. CDR1 and CDR2 (germline): SGHRS, YFSETQ. The CDR3 has 15 amino acids. The V segment lost 3 bases and the J segment 5 bases; nucleotides outside the gene matches: 10. The CDR3, as DNA: TGCGCCAGCAGCTGGGGGACTACCAGGTCGGAGACCCAGTACTTC. Translation: CASSWGTTRSETQYF.

In its sample, this clone was seen once. V is TRBV7-9 and J is TRBJ2-5; D is possibly TRBD2 (5 bases). V was pared by 1 base and J by 5 bases, with 8 bases between. Germline lookup yields CDR1 SEHNR and CDR2 FQNEAQ (reference sequence). The CDR3 covers 13 residues. The chain's CDR3 is CASSLGGSETQYF. The DNA for the CDR3 is TGTGCCAGCAGCTTAGGCGGGTCCGAGACCCAGTACTTC.